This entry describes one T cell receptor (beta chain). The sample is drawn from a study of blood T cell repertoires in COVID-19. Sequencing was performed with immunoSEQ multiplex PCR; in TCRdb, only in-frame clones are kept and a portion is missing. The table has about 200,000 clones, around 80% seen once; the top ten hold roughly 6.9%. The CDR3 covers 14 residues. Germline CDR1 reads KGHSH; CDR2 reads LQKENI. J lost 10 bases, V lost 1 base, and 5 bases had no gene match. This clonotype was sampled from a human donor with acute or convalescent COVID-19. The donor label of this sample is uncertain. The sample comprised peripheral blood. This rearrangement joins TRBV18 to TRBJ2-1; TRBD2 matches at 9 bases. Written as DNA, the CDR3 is TGTGCCAGCTCACCACAGCTAGCGGGAAAAGAGCAGTTCTTC. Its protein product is CASSPQLAGKEQFF.